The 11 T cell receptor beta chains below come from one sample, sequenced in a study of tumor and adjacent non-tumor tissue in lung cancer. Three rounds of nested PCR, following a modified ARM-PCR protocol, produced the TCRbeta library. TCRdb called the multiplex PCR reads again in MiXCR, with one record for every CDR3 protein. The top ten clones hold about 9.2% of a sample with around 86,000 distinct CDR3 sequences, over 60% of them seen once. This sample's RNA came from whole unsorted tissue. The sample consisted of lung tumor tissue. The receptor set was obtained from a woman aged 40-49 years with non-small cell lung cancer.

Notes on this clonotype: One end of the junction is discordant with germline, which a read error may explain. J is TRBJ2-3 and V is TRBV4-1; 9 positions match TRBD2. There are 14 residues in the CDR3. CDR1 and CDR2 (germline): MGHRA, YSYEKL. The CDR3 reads CASSNSGGRDMQYF. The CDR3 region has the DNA TGCGCCAGCAGCAATAGCGGGGGACGGGATATGCAGTACTTT.

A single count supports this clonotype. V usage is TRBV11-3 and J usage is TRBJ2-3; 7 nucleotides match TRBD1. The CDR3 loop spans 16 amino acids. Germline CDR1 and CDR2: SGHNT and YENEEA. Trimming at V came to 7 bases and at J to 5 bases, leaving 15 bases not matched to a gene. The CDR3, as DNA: TGTGCCAGCACTCTTCGAGCAGGGGGAAGGATAGATACGCAGTATTTT. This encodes CASTLRAGGRIDTQYF.

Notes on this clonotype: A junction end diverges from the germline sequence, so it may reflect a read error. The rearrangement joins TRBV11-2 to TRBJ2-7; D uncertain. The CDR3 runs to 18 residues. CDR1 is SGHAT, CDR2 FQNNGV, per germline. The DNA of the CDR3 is TGTGCCAGCAGGCCCCACATTCGGGTCCAGTCTCATACCTACGAGCAGTATTTC. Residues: CASRPHIRVQSHTYEQYF.

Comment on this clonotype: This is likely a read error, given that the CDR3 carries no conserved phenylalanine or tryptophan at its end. CDR3 sequence (DNA): TGTGCCAGCAGCCACCCCGGGACTAGCGGATACAAGCAGTACTCT. Protein: CASSHPGTSGYKQYS. This sequence joins TRBV11-2 and TRBJ2-7; 11 nucleotides match TRBD2. This CDR3 comprises 15 residues. J lost 8 bases, V lost 5 bases, and 11 bases had no gene match. The germline V gene encodes CDR1 SGHAT and CDR2 FQNNGV.

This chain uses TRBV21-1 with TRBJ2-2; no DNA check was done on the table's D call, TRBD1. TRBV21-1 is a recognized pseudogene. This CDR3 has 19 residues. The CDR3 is CASNKDLTGTRPARGELFF. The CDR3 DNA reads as TGTGCCAGCAACAAAGACCTAACTGGGACCCGTCCTGCGAGAGGGGAGCTGTTTTTT.

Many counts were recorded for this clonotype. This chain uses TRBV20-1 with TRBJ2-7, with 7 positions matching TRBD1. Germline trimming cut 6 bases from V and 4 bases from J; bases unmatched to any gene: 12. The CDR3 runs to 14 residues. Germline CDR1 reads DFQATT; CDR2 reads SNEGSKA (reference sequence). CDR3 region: CSATTGTLGYEQYF. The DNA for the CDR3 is TGCAGTGCAACGACAGGGACCTTAGGGTACGAGCAGTACTTC.

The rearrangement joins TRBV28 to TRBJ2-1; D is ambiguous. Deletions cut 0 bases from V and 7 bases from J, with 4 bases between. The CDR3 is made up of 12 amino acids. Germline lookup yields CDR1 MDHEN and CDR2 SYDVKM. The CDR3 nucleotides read TGTGCCAGCAGTTTATGGCTGAATGAGCAGTTCTTC. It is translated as CASSLWLNEQFF. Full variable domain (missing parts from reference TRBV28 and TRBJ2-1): DVKVTQSSRYLVKRTGEKVFLECVQDMDHENMFWYRQDPGLGLRLIYFSYDVKMKEKGDIPEGYSVSREKKERFSLILESASTNQTSMYLCASSLWLNEQFFGPGTRLTVL.

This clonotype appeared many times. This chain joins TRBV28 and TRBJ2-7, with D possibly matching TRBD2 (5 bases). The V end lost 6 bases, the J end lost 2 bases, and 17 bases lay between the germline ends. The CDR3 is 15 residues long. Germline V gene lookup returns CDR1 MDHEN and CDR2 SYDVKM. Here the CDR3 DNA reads TGTGCCAGCAGCTCAATCCAGCGGACCACCTACGAGCAGTACTTC. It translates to CASSSIQRTTYEQYF.

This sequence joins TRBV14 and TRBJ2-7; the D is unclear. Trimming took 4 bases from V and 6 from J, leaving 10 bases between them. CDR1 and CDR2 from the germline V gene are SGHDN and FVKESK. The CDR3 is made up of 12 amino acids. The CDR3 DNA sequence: TGTGCCAGCAGCCCAGACCGCCGCGAGCAGTACTTC. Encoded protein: CASSPDRREQYF.

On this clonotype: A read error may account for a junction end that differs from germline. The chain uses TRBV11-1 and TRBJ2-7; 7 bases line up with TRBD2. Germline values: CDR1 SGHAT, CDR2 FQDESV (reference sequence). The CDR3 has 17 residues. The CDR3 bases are TGTGCCAGCAGCTTACATTCTAGCGGAAGCCCCTCCTATGAGCAGTACTTC. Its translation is CASSLHSSGSPSYEQYF.

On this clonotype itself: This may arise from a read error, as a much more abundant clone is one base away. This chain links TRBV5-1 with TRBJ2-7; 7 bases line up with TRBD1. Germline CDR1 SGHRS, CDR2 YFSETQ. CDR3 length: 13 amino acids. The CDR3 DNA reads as TGCACCAGCAGCTACCAGGGGGACTACGAGCAGTACTTC. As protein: CTSSYQGDYEQYF.